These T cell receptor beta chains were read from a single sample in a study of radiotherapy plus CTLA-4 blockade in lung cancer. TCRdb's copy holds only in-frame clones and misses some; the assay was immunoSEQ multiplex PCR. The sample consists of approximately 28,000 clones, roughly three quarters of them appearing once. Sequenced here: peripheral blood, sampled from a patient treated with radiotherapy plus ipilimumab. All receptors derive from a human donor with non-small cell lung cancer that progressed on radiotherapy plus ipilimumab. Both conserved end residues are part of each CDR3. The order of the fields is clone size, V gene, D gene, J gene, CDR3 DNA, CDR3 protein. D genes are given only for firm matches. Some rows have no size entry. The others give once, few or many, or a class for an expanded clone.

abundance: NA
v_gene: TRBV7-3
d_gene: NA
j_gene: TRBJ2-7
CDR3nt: TGTGCCAGCAGCTCGGGGGCAGGGGACTCCTACGAGCAGTACTTC
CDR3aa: CASSSGAGDSYEQYF

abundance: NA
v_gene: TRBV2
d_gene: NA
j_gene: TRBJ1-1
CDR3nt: TGTGCCAGCAGTTTACGACAGCATGAAGCTTTCTTT
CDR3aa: CASSLRQHEAFF

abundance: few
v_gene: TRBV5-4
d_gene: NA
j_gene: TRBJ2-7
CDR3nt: TGTGCCAGCAGCCAAGATCGAGCCAGCTCCTACGAGCAGTACTTC
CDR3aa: CASSQDRASSYEQYF

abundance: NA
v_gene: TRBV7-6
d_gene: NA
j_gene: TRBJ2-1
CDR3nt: TGTGCCAGCAGCTTAGGAAATAGTCCTCCCTACAATGAGCAGTTCTTC
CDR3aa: CASSLGNSPPYNEQFF

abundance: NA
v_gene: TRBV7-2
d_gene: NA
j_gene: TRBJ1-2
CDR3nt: TGTGCCAGCAGCCTCGACGCTACGGGGGGCTACACCTTC
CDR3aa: CASSLDATGGYTF

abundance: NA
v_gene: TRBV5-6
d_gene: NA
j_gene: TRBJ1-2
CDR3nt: TGTGCCAGCAGTATAACCCGCACAAATAACTATGGCTACACCTTC
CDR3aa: CASSITRTNNYGYTF

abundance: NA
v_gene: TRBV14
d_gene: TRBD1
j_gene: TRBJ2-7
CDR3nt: TGTGCCAGCAGCCCCTTAACAGGGGGGCTCTCCTACGAGCAGTACTTC
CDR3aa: CASSPLTGGLSYEQYF

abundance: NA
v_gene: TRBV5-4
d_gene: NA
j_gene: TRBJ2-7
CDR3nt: TGTGCCAGCAGCTTGGATGTTTACGAGCAGTACTTC
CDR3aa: CASSLDVYEQYF

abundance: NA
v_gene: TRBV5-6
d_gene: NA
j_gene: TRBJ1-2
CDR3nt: TGTGCCAGCAGCCCGGGAGCAGGAGCTAACTATGGCTACACCTTC
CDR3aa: CASSPGAGANYGYTF

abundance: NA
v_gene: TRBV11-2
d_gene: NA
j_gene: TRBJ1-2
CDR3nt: TGTGCCAGCAGCCCAGGCGTCCGTACTGTCTATGGCTACACCTTC
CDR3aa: CASSPGVRTVYGYTF

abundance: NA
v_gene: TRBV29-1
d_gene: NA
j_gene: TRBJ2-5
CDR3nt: TGCAGCGTTGCCCAGGGGCAGGGCCGGGAGACCCAGTACTTC
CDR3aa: CSVAQGQGRETQYF

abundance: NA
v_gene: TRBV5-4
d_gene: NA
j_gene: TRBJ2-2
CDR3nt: TGTGCCAGCAGCGCAGGAGGGTTTCGGGAGTCCACCGGGGAGCTGTTTTTT
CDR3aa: CASSAGGFRESTGELFF

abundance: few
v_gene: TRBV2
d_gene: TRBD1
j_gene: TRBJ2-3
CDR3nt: TGTGCCAGCAGTGGACAGGGCCCAGATACGCAGTATTTT
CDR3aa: CASSGQGPDTQYF

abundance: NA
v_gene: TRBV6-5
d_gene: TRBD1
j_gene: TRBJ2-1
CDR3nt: TGTGCCAGCAGCCCAGACAGGGGCGATGACAATGAGCAGTTCTTC
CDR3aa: CASSPDRGDDNEQFF

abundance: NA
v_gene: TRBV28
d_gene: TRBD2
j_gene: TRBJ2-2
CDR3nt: TGTGCCAGCAGTCCGCCCGGACTAGCATCCACCGGGGAGCTGTTTTTT
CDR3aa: CASSPPGLASTGELFF

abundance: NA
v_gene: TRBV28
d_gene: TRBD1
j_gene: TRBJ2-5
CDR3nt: TGTGCCAGCAGTTTTCTCCAGGGGGTCAAGGAGACCCAGTACTTC
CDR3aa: CASSFLQGVKETQYF

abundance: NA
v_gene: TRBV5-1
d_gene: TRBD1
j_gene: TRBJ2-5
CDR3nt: TGCGCCAGCAGCCGTCTTCCGGTGGGGACAGATAAGTACCAAGAGACCCAGTACTTC
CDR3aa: CASSRLPVGTDKYQETQYF

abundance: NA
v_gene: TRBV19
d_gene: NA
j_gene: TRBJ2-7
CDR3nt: TGTGCCAGTAGTATTCCGGGGCGCGATGGCGAGCAGTACTTC
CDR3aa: CASSIPGRDGEQYF

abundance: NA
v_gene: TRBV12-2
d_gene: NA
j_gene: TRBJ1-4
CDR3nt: TGTGCAAGTCGCTTAGCGTGGGAGACAGGGGTGCGTCCAACTAATGAAAAACTGTTTTTT
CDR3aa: CASRLAWETGVRPTNEKLFF

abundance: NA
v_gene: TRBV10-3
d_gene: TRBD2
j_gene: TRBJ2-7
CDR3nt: TGTGCCATCAGAGGCTCTAGCGGCTCCTACGAGCAGTACTTC
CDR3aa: CAIRGSSGSYEQYF

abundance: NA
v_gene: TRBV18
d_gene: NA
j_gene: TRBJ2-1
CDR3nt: TGTGCCAGCTCACCACCGTCCGGGGGTGAGCAGTTCTTC
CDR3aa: CASSPPSGGEQFF

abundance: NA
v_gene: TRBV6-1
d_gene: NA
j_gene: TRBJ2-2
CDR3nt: TGTGCCAGCAGGAAGGAACTGAACACCGGGGAGCTGTTTTTT
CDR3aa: CASRKELNTGELFF

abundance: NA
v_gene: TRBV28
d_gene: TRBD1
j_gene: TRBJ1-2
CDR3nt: TGTGCCAGCAGTTCCCCCGGGACAGGGAGTTTGGGCTATGGCTACACCTTC
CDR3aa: CASSSPGTGSLGYGYTF

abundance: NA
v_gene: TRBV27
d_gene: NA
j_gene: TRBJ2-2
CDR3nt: TGTGCCAGCAGCCCTAATGCCCCTACCTACACCGGGGAGCTGTTTTTT
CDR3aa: CASSPNAPTYTGELFF

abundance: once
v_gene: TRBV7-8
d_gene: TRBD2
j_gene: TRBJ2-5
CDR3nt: TGTGCCAGCAGCCGTTCTACTAGCGGGAGGGGGGAGACCCAGTACTTC
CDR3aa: CASSRSTSGRGETQYF

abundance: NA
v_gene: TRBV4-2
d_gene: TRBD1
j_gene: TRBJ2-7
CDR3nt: TGTGCCAGCAGCCCCGGACAGGGAACCTACGAGCAGTACTTC
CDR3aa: CASSPGQGTYEQYF

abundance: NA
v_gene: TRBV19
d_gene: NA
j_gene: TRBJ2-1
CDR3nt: TGTGCCAGTAGTATAGCTCACGGAGGGAATGAGCAGTTCTTC
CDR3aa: CASSIAHGGNEQFF

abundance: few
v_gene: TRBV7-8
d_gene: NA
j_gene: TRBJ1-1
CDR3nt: TGTGCCAGCAGCTCCGGACACCTCCTTTACATGAACACTGAAGCTTTCTTT
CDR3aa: CASSSGHLLYMNTEAFF

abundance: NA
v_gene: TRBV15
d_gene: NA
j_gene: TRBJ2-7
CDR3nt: TGTGCCACCAGCAGAGACAGGGCAGTTCCCTACGAGCAGTACTTC
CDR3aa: CATSRDRAVPYEQYF

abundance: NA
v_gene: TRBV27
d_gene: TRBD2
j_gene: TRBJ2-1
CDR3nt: TGTGCCAGCAGTTTAGAGTGGCTAGCGGTGGCCAATGAGCAGTTCTTC
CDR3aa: CASSLEWLAVANEQFF

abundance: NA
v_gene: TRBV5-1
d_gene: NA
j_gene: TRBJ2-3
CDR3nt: TGCGCCAGCAGCTTGTATAACCCGGAGGGAGATACGCAGTATTTT
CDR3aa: CASSLYNPEGDTQYF

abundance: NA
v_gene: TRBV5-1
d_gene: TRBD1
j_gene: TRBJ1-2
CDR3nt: TGCGCCAGCAGCGGTCGAGGACAGGGTCAAGGCTACACCTTC
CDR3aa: CASSGRGQGQGYTF

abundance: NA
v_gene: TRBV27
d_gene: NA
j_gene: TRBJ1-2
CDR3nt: TGTGCCAGCAGTCGCGGGAGAAACTATGGCTACACCTTC
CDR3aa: CASSRGRNYGYTF

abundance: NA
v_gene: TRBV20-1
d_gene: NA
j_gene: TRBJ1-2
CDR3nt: TGCAGTGCTGTTTATGGCTACACCTTC
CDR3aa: CSAVYGYTF

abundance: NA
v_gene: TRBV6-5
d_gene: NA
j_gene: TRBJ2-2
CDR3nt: TGTGCCAGCAGTTACTCCAGGGGGGGCGGGGAGCTGTTTTTT
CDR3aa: CASSYSRGGGELFF

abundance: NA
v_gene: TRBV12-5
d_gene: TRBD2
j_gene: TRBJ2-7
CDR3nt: TGTGCTAGTGGTCCGACTAGCGGGAACAACGAGCAGTACTTC
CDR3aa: CASGPTSGNNEQYF

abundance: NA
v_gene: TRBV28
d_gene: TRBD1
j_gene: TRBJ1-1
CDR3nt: TGTGCCAGCAGTCCCGGAGGACAGGCGGGCACTGAAGCTTTCTTT
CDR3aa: CASSPGGQAGTEAFF